The present T cell receptor (beta chain) was sequenced within a study of cytomegalovirus exposure and HLA in healthy donors. In the case of this clone: As yet, its antigen is unknown.

In the PCR, 60 Vbeta and 13 Jbeta primers were used. The repertoire was sequenced with immunoSEQ multiplex PCR; TCRdb's copy has only in-frame clones and lacks some. The table has around 120,000 clones, roughly 78% seen once; the top ten hold roughly 6.3%. General study findings and limits: Analysis performed later showed TCR beta chains linked to HLA being more clonally expanded than equally common others. Published work reported that the classifier diagnosed cytomegalovirus status with high specificity and sensitivity. As a later analysis showed, a missense DCLRE1C variant was linked to trimming of TCR beta V- and J-genes.

This TCR came from a woman in her forties in good health and CMV-seronegative. The specimen was PBMCs.

In DNA, the CDR3 is TGTGCCACCAGCAGAGATGGGGGCCTTTACGAGCAGTACTTC. Its protein product is CATSRDGGLYEQYF. The V call is TRBV15, the J call TRBJ2-7; maybe TRBD1 (6 bases). The CDR3 is 14 residues long. Trimming took 0 bases from V and 4 from J, leaving 10 bases between them. Germline V gene lookup returns CDR1 LNHNV and CDR2 YYDKDF (reference sequence).